The sequence of this T cell receptor beta chain was determined in a study of T cell responses to AZD1222 COVID-19 vaccine. Study-level points and caveats: Spike-specific TCR repertoires showed rising breadth and depth after two AZD1222 doses. Repertoires were obtained solely post-peak T cell response. Regions 160-218 and 743-854 held dominance among vaccine-associated CD4 TCRs, which spanned spike.

The table came from immunoSEQ multiplex PCR; TCRdb's copy has only in-frame clones and leaves some out. There are some 100,000 clones in the sample; around nine tenths occur only once, and around 3.2% lies in the top ten. A remark on this clone: Its target is not known.

This CDR3 is 19 amino acids long. The germline CDR1 and CDR2 sequences are LNHDA and SQIVND (reference sequence). Trimming cost V 6 bases and J 2 bases; bases outside gene matches: 17. The sequence derives from an adult in good health. The rearrangement links TRBV19 to TRBJ1-5, with TRBD1 matching 9 bases. This specimen was peripheral blood, taken on day 0 of AZD1222 vaccination. CDR3 region: CASRHFKGQGFSGNQPQHF. The CDR3 bases are TGTGCCAGTAGACACTTTAAGGGACAGGGATTTTCGGGCAATCAGCCCCAGCATTTT.